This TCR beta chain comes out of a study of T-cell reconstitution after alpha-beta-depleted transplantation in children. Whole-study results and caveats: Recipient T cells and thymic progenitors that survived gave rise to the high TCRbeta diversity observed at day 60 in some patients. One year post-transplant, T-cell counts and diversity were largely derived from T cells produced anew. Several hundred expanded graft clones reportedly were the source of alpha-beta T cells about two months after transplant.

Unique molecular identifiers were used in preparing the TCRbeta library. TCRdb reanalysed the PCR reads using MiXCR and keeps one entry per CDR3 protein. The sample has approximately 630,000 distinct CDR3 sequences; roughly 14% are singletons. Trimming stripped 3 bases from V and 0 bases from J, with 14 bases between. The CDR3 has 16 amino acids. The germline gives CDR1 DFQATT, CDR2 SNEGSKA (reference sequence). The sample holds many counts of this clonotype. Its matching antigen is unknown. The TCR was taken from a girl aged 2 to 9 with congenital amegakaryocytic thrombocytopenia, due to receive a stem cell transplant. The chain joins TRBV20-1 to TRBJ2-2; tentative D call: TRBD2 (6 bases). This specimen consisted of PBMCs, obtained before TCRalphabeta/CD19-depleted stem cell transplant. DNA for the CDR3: TGCAGTGCTAGGAGGCCCGGGACTCCGAACACCGGGGAGCTGTTTTTT. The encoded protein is CSARRPGTPNTGELFF.